The TCR beta chain under discussion was sequenced for a study of radiation and T cells in renal cell carcinoma. Study results and limitations: Top tumor clonotypes rose in blood 2 weeks post-radiation, then contracted.

The CDR3 covers 12 residues. Germline V lookup: CDR1 MDHEN, CDR2 SYDVKM. Deletions cut 5 bases from V and 6 bases from J, with 7 bases between. As to this clone: The target antigen is unknown.

The table came from immunoSEQ multiplex PCR; TCRdb's copy has only in-frame clones and leaves some out. This table has about 83,000 clones, approximately 82% appearing once. As for time point: blood 4 weeks post-SBRT, at nephrectomy. The treatment was: 15 Gy SBRT to primary tumor, nephrectomy 4 weeks later. Nephrectomy followed 15 Gy stereotactic body radiation by 4 weeks. Blood was sampled at baseline, 2 weeks and 4 weeks after SBRT. Clear cell pathology was present in this patient's renal cell carcinoma. The clonotype comes from an older woman with renal cell carcinoma. This specimen was blood, taken from a patient whose treatment included radiotherapy and nephrectomy. The V gene is TRBV28, the J gene TRBJ2-2; D remains ambiguous. CDR3 coding DNA: TGTGCCAGCAGTGGATCCCCCGGGGAGCTGTTTTTT. It translates to CASSGSPGELFF.